This T cell receptor (beta chain) came from a study of T cells after yellow fever vaccination. TCRdb re-derived calls from the 5' RACE reads in MiXCR, one entry per CDR3 protein. The sample contains around 63,000 distinct CDR3 sequences, about 7% of which appear only once. This clonotype was found once. A read error may explain this, as a much larger clone is one base away. Unmatched junction bases numbered 11, after V lost 6 bases and J lost 4 bases. The CDR3 consists of 15 residues. The chain uses TRBV12-3 or TRBV12-4 and TRBJ2-7; 8 nucleotides match TRBD2. Sequencing used CD8+ T cells sorted from PBMCs, obtained 15 days after the yellow fever booster vaccination. The sequence derives from a man younger than 40 who received the YFV17D yellow fever vaccine. This chain's CDR3 is CASSPISGSIYEQYF. The CDR3 coding sequence is TGTGCCAGCAGCCCCATCAGCGGGAGTATTTACGAGCAGTACTTC.